Included here is one T cell receptor beta chain sequence, with context. Its specificity is unknown. The table came from immunoSEQ multiplex PCR; TCRdb's copy has only in-frame clones and leaves some out. The data show approximately 530,000 clones, with roughly 95% seen just once and about 0.06% held by the top ten. The data are from a study of shared clonotypes between healthy human individuals. Study observations and caveats: Specimens sampled were limited to blood, with tissue repertoires likely differing.

This clonotype was obtained from a woman aged 25 to 45 in good health. The sample was naive CD4+ T cells sorted from blood. Noted subset: CD45RA+ positively selected.

CDR3 loop: CASSQASSPTGSVLQPQHF. CDR3 DNA: TGCGCCAGCAGCCAAGCCAGTAGCCCGACAGGGAGCGTTTTACAGCCCCAGCATTTT. V and J are TRBV4-1 and TRBJ1-5, with 7 positions matching TRBD1. Unmatched junction bases numbered 19, after V lost 1 base and J lost 7 bases. This CDR3 is built from 19 residues. From germline, CDR1 is MGHRA and CDR2 YSYEKL.